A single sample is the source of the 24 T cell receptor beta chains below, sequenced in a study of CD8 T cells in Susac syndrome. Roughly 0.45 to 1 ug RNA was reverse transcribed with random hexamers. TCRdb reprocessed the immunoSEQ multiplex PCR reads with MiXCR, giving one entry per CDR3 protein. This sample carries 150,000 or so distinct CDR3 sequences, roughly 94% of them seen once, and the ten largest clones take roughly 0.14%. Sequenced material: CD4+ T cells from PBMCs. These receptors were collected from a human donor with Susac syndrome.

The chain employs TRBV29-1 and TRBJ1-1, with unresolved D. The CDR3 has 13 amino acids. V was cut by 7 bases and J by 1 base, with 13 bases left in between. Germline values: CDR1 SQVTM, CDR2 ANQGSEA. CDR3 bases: TGCAGCGCCCGCCGCCGGGCGAACACTGAAGCTTTCTTT. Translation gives CSARRRANTEAFF. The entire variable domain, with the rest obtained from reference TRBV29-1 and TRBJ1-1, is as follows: SAVISQKPSRDICQRGTSLTIQCQVDSQVTMMFWYRQQPGQSLTLIATANQGSEATYESGFVIDKFPISRPNLTFSTLTVSNMSPEDSSIYLCSARRRANTEAFFGQGTRLTVV.

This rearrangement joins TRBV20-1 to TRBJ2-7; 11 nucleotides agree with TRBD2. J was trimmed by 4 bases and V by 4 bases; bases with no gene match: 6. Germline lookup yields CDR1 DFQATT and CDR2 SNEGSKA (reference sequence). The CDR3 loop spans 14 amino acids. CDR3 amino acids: CSAILAGGPYEQYF. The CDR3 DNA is TGCAGTGCTATTTTAGCGGGAGGGCCTTACGAGCAGTACTTC.

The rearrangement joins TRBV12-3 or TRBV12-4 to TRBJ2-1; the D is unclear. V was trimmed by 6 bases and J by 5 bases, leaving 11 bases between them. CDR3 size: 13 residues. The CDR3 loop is CASRGLGNNEQFF. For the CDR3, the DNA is TGTGCCAGCAGGGGATTAGGCAACAATGAGCAGTTCTTC.

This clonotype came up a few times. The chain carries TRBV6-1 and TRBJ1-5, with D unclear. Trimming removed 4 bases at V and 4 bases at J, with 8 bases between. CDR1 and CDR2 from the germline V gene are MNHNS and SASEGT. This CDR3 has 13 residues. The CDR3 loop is CASSGEINQPQHF. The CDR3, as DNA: TGTGCCAGCAGTGGGGAGATTAATCAGCCCCAGCATTTT.

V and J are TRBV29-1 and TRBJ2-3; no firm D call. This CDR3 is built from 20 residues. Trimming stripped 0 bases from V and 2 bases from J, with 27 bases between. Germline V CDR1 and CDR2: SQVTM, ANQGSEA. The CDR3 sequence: CSVEDYLTAGRVWSTDTQYF. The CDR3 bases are TGCAGCGTTGAAGATTACCTTACGGCCGGCCGGGTTTGGTCCACAGATACGCAGTATTTT.

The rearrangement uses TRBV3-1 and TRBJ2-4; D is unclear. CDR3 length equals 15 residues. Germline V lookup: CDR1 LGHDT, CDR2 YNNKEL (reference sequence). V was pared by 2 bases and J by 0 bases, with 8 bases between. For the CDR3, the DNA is TGTGCCAGCAGCCAACAGACACTAGCCAAAAACATTCAGTACTTC. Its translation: CASSQQTLAKNIQYF.

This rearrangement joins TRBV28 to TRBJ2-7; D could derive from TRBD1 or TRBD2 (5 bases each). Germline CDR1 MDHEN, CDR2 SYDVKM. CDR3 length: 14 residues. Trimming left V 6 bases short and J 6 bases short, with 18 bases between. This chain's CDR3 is CASRFDGTSSEQYF. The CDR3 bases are TGTGCCAGCAGATTCGACGGGACCTCTTCCGAGCAGTACTTC.

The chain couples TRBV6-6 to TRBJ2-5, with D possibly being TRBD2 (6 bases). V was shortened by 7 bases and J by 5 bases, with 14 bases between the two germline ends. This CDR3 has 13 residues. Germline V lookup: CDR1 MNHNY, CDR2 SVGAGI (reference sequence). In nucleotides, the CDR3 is TGTGCCAGCACGTCCGGGAGTTCGGAGACCCAGTACTTC. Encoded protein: CASTSGSSETQYF.

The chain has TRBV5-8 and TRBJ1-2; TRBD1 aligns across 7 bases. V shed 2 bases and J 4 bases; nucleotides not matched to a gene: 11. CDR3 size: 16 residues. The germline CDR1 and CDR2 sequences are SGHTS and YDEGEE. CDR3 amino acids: CASSFGDSSKIYGYTF. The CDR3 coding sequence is TGTGCCAGCAGCTTCGGGGACAGCAGTAAAATCTATGGCTACACCTTC.

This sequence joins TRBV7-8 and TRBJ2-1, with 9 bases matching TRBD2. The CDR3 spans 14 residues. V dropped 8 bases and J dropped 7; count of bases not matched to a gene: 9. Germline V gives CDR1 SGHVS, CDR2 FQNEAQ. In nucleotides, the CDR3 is TGTGCCAGCGGGGTAGGCGGGAGGGCAAATGAGCAGTTCTTC. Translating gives CASGVGGRANEQFF.

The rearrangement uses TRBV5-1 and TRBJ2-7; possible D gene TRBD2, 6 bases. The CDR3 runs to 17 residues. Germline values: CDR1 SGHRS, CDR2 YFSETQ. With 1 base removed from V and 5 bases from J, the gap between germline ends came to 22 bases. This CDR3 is CASSLSPRSRETHEQYF. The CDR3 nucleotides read TGCGCCAGCAGCTTGTCTCCCCGTAGCCGGGAGACTCACGAGCAGTACTTC.

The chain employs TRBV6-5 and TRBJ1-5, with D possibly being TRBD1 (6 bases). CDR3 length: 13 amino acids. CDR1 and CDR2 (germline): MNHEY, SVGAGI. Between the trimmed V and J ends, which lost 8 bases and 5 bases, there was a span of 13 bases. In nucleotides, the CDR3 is TGTGCCAGCGCCGGGGGCAGGTATCAGCCCCAGCATTTT. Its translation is CASAGGRYQPQHF.

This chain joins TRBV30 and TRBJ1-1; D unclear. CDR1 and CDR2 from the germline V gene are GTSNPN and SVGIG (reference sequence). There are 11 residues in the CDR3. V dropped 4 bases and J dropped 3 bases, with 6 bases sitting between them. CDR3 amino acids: CAWNDYTEAFF. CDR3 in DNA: TGTGCCTGGAACGACTACACTGAAGCTTTCTTT.

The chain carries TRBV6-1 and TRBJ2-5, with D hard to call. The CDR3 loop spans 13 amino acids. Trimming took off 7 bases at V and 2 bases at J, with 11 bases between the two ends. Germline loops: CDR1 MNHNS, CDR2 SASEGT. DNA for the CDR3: TGTGCCAGCAAAAGGTCGGATCAAGAGACCCAGTACTTC. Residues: CASKRSDQETQYF.

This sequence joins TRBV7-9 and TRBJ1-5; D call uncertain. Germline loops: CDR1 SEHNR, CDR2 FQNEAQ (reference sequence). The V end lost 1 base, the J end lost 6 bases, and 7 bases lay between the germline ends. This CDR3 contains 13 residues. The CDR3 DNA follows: TGTGCCAGCAGCTTAGATTGGGCTCAGCCCCAGCATTTT. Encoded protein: CASSLDWAQPQHF.

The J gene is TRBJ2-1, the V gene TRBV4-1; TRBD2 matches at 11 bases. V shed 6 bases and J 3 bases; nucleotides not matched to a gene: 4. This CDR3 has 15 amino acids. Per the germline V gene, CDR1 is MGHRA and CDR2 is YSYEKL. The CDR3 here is CASRPSGRYYNEQFF. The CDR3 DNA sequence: TGCGCCAGCAGACCTAGCGGGAGGTACTACAATGAGCAGTTCTTC.

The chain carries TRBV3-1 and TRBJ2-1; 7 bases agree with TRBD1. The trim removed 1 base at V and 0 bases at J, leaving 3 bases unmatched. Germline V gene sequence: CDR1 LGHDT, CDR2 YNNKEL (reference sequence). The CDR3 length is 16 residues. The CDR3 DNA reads TGTGCCAGCAGCCAAGCCGGGACAGTCTCCTACAATGAGCAGTTCTTC. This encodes CASSQAGTVSYNEQFF.

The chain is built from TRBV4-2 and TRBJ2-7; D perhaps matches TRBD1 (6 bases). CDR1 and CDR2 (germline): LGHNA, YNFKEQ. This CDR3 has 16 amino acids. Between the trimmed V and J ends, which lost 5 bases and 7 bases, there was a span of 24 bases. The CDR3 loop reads CASSSQQGHRSGEQYF. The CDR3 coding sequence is TGTGCCAGCAGCTCTCAGCAGGGACACCGGTCGGGGGAGCAGTACTTC.

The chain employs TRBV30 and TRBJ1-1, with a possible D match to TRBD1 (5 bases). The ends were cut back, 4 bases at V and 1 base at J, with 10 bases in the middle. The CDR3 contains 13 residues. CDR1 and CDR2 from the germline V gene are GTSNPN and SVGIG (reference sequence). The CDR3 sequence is CAWTRQGNTEAFF. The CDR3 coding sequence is TGTGCCTGGACCCGTCAGGGGAACACTGAAGCTTTCTTT.

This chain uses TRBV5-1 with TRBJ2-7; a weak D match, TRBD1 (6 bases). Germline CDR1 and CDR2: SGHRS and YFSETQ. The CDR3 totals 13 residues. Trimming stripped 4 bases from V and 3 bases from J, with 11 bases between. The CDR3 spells CASSDSGHYEQYF. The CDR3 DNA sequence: TGCGCCAGCAGCGATTCGGGACACTACGAGCAGTACTTC.

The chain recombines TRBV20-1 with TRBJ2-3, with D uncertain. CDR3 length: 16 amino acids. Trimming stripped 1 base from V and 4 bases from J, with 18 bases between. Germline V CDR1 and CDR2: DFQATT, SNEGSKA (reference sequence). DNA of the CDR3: TGCAGTGCTAGAGGCCGATCGTCCATAGTTTCAGATACGCAGTATTTT. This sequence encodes CSARGRSSIVSDTQYF.

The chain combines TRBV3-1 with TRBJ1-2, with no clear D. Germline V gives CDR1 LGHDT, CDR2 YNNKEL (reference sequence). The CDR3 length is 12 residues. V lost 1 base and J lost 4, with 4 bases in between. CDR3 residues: CASSQARYGYTF. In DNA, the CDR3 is TGTGCCAGCAGCCAAGCTCGCTATGGCTACACCTTC.

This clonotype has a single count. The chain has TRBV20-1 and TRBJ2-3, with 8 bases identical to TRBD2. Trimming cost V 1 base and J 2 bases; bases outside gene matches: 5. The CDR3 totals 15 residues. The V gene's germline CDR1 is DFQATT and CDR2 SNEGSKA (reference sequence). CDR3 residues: CSARGAGGNTDTQYF. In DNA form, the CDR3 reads TGCAGTGCTAGAGGTGCGGGGGGCAACACAGATACGCAGTATTTT.

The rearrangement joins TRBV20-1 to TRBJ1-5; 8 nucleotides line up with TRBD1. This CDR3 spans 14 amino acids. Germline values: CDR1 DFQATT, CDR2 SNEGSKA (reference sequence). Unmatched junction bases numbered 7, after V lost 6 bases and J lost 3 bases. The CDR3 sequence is CSAKQGASNQPQHF. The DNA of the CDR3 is TGCAGTGCCAAGCAGGGGGCCTCCAATCAGCCCCAGCATTTT.